The 22 T cell receptor beta chains below all came from one sample that was sequenced in a study of early T cells in non-severe SARS-CoV-2 infection. TCRdb fed the 5' RACE reads into MiXCR, producing one record per CDR3 protein. The table lists under 60,000 distinct CDR3 sequences, 13% of them singletons. Material for sequencing was whole blood. These receptors originate from an adult who was a healthcare worker with PCR-confirmed SARS-CoV-2 infection or an uninfected control (not recorded which).

This clonotype was seen at least ten times. V usage is TRBV12-3 or TRBV12-4 and J usage is TRBJ1-1; no reliable D call. V lost 5 bases, J lost 2 bases, and 12 bases lay in between. The CDR3 is 14 amino acids. CDR3 DNA sequence: TGTGCCAGCAGTCCCATTGGGAGAAACACTGAAGCTTTCTTT. Amino acid sequence: CASSPIGRNTEAFF.

This chain links TRBV7-2 with TRBJ2-3, with a tentative D call TRBD1 (5 bases). Germline assignment: CDR1 SGHTA and CDR2 FQGNSA. The germline V and J ends were trimmed by 0 bases and 2 bases, with 6 bases remaining between them. The length of the CDR3 is 14 residues. CDR3 sequence (DNA): TGTGCCAGCAGCTTAGCCAGGGTCACAGATACGCAGTATTTT. Translation gives CASSLARVTDTQYF.

V is TRBV4-1 and J is TRBJ1-5, with D possibly matching TRBD1 (6 bases). The V end lost 1 base, the J end lost 5 bases, and 15 bases lay between the germline ends. Looked up from germline, CDR1 is MGHRA and CDR2 is YSYEKL. The CDR3 length is 16 residues. This chain's CDR3 is CASSQGWGQIDQPQHF. As DNA, the CDR3 is TGCGCCAGCAGCCAAGGATGGGGGCAGATTGATCAGCCCCAGCATTTT.

Details on this clonotype: Germline is not matched at one junction end, which may reflect a read error. The V gene is TRBV28, the J gene TRBJ2-5, with D possibly TRBD1 on 5 matching bases. This CDR3 region has 12 residues. CDR1 MDHEN and CDR2 SYDVKM come from the germline V gene. CDR3 sequence: CVSKQGQETQYF. The CDR3 nucleotides are TGTGTCAGCAAGCAGGGCCAAGAGACCCAGTACTTC.

The chain recombines TRBV11-2 with TRBJ1-6; D gene unclear. Trimming took 3 bases from V and 0 from J, leaving 9 bases between them. CDR1 and CDR2 (germline): SGHAT, FQNNGV. The CDR3 totals 16 residues. CDR3: CASSLARSSYNSPLHF. The CDR3 DNA reads as TGTGCCAGCAGCTTGGCCAGATCCTCCTATAATTCACCCCTCCACTTT.

The chain links TRBV18 to TRBJ2-2; the D gene is possibly TRBD2 (5 bases). Germline-derived CDR1 and CDR2 are KGHSH and LQKENI. The CDR3 sequence is 15 residues long. V lost 2 bases and J 9 bases, leaving 16 bases between the germline ends. DNA of the CDR3: TGTGCCAGCTCACCAGAAAGACTAAATTCCCGGGAGCTGTTTTTT. This sequence encodes CASSPERLNSRELFF. The whole variable domain, filled in from reference TRBV18 and TRBJ2-2, reads NAGVMQNPRHLVRRRGQEARLRCSPMKGHSHVYWYRQLPEEGLKFMVYLQKENIIDESGMPKERFSAEFPKEGPSILRIQQVVRGDSAAYFCASSPERLNSRELFFGEGSRLTVL.

This clonotype was seen repeatedly, ten times or more. The chain recombines TRBV18 with TRBJ2-1; TRBD2 matches 11 bases. Germline-derived CDR1 and CDR2 are KGHSH and LQKENI. This CDR3 has 16 residues. V was pared by 3 bases and J by 9 bases, with 10 bases of the junction left unmatched. CDR3 loop: CASSPLLAGGSGEQFF. For the CDR3, the DNA is TGTGCCAGCTCACCCCTGCTAGCGGGGGGATCTGGTGAGCAGTTCTTC.

As DNA, the CDR3 is TGCAGTGCCCTCGGCGGGCTAGCGGGAACCAGCGGTGGCACAGATACGCAGTATTTT. It encodes CSALGGLAGTSGGTDTQYF. The chain employs TRBV20-1 and TRBJ2-3, with 9 bases identical to TRBD2. The CDR3 has 19 residues. The V and J ends lost 6 bases and 1 base, in that order; junction bases with no gene match: 20. Germline-derived CDR1 and CDR2 are DFQATT and SNEGSKA (reference sequence).

CDR3 nucleotide sequence: TGTGCCAGCACCCCCCGGGGCAGCTCCTACAATGAGCAGTTCTTC. Protein product: CASTPRGSSYNEQFF. This chain uses TRBV2 with TRBJ2-1; D may correspond to TRBD1 or TRBD2 (5 bases each). The germline gives CDR1 SNHLY, CDR2 FYNNEI. V lost 7 bases and J lost 0, with 13 bases in between. The CDR3 is made up of 15 amino acids.

J is TRBJ2-7 and V is TRBV12-3 or TRBV12-4; 10 bases match TRBD1. V was clipped by 6 bases and J by 7 bases; unmatched bases: 9. CDR3 length: 14 residues. The CDR3 here is CASSHSGTGDEQYF. For the CDR3, the DNA is TGTGCCAGCAGCCACTCCGGGACAGGGGATGAGCAGTACTTC.

This clonotype was detected many times. The chain couples TRBV14 to TRBJ2-2; 8 bases map to TRBD1. This CDR3 is 16 amino acids long. V was pared by 1 base and J by 1 base, with 2 bases of the junction left unmatched. The germline CDR1 and CDR2 sequences are SGHDN and FVKESK. The CDR3 region has the DNA TGTGCCAGCAGCCAAGGGGACAGGAGGAACACCGGGGAGCTGTTTTTT. Its translation is CASSQGDRRNTGELFF.

The J gene is TRBJ1-1, the V gene TRBV15, with TRBD1 matching over 9 bases. V was clipped by 5 bases and J by 1 base; unmatched bases: 2. CDR3 length: 14 residues. Germline loops: CDR1 LNHNV, CDR2 YYDKDF (reference sequence). The CDR3 sequence is CATSRDRANTEAFF. DNA for the CDR3: TGTGCCACCAGCCGGGACAGGGCGAACACTGAAGCTTTCTTT.

Note on this clonotype: A much larger clone differs by one base, so this may be a read error. V gene TRBV20-1 combines with J gene TRBJ2-1; the D gene is possibly TRBD2 (6 bases). The germline gives CDR1 DFQATT, CDR2 SNEGSKA (reference sequence). This CDR3 contains 15 residues. In DNA, the CDR3 is TGCAGTGCTACGGGACTCACCGTTGGCCACAATGAGCTGTTCTTC. Its protein is CSATGLTVGHNELFF.

This clonotype was found many times. The V and J genes are TRBV7-9 and TRBJ2-2; no definite D call. Germline CDR1 is SEHNR and CDR2 is FQNEAQ (reference sequence). V was pared by 8 bases and J by 6 bases, with 10 bases between. The CDR3 loop spans 12 amino acids. CDR3 amino acids: CASPQVAGELFF. The DNA for the CDR3 is TGTGCCAGCCCTCAGGTGGCCGGGGAGCTGTTTTTT.

This clonotype was observed at least ten times. CDR3 coding DNA: TGTGCCAGCAGCTTAGTAGGGCTAGCGGGTCGCACCGGGGAGCTGTTTTTT. This codes for CASSLVGLAGRTGELFF. The rearrangement links TRBV7-2 to TRBJ2-2; TRBD2 aligns across 8 bases. V was clipped by 1 base and J by 4 bases; unmatched bases: 8. The CDR3 contains 17 residues. Germline assignment: CDR1 SGHTA and CDR2 FQGNSA.

This clonotype came up many times. The rearrangement uses TRBV24-1 and TRBJ1-1; 7 bases match TRBD1. The trim removed 8 bases at V and 5 bases at J, leaving 7 bases unmatched. The CDR3 is made up of 13 amino acids. Looked up from germline, CDR1 is KGHDR and CDR2 is SFDVKD. CDR3 loop: CATTKQGKTEAFF. The DNA for the CDR3 is TGTGCCACCACAAAACAGGGGAAGACTGAAGCTTTCTTT.

This clonotype was recorded many times. The genes are TRBV11-2 and TRBJ2-3; unclear D gene. The V gene lost 4 bases and the J gene lost 5 bases, with 13 bases spanning the gap. Germline V gene data show CDR1 as SGHAT and CDR2 as FQNNGV. The CDR3 covers 14 residues. The DNA of the CDR3 is TGTGCCAGCAGCTCCCTAAGAACGAGAGATACGCAGTATTTT. This encodes CASSSLRTRDTQYF.

This clonotype was found many times. The V gene is TRBV5-1, the J gene TRBJ2-3, with TRBD1 matching over 9 bases. This CDR3 has 13 amino acids. The ends lost 4 bases at V and 6 bases at J; junction bases unmatched: 3. The V gene's germline CDR1 is SGHRS and CDR2 YFSETQ. CDR3 in amino acids: CASSGTGTDTQYF. As DNA, the CDR3 is TGCGCCAGCAGCGGGACAGGGACCGATACGCAGTATTTT.

Ten or more counts support this clonotype. The chain combines TRBV6-5 with TRBJ2-1; TRBD2 agrees at 12 bases. The CDR3 covers 17 residues. V gave up 4 bases and J gave up 5 bases; unmatched junction bases: 9. Looked up from germline, CDR1 is MNHEY and CDR2 is SVGAGI. The CDR3 region has the DNA TGTGCCAGCAGTTCAACTCCCACTAGCGGGAGGCACAATGAGCAGTTCTTC. This encodes CASSSTPTSGRHNEQFF.

The sample holds many counts of this clonotype. The chain employs TRBV5-1 and TRBJ1-3, with D maybe TRBD1 (5 bases). Germline lookup yields CDR1 SGHRS and CDR2 YFSETQ. The CDR3 contains 14 residues. V dropped 0 bases and J dropped 3 bases, with 7 bases sitting between them. CDR3 sequence reads: CASSLAGYGNTIYF. CDR3 in DNA: TGCGCCAGCAGCTTGGCAGGGTATGGAAACACCATATATTTT.

This clonotype showed up many times. J is TRBJ2-7 and V is TRBV5-4; 7 bases match TRBD1. Losses at the gene ends were 2 bases for V and 2 bases for J; bases not matched to a gene: 4. Germline loops: CDR1 SGHNT, CDR2 YYREEE (reference sequence). The CDR3 covers 14 residues. The CDR3 is CASSFDRVTYEQYF. CDR3 nucleotide sequence: TGTGCCAGCAGCTTTGACAGGGTTACCTACGAGCAGTACTTC. Full variable domain (rest looked up from reference TRBV5-4 and TRBJ2-7): ETGVTQSPTHLIKTRGQQVTLRCSSQSGHNTVSWYQQALGQGPQFIFQYYREEENGRGNFPPRFSGLQFPNYSSELNVNALELDDSALYLCASSFDRVTYEQYFGPGTRLTVT.

In its sample, this clonotype ranks as medium-sized. The V and J genes are TRBV21-1 and TRBJ1-2. TRBV21-1 is labeled a pseudogene. The CDR3 contains 16 residues. The CDR3 protein is CASSSRGWPVGYGYTF. The CDR3 coding sequence is TGTGCCAGCAGCAGTCGCGGGTGGCCCGTGGGCTATGGCTACACCTTC.